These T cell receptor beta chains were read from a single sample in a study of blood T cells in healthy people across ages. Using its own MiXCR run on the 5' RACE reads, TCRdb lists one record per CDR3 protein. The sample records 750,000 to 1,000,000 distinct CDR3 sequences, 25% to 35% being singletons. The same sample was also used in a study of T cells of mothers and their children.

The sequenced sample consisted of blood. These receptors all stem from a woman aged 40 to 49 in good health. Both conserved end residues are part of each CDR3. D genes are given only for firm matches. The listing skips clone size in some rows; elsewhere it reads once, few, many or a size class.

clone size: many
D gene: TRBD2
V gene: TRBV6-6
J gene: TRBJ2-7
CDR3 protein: CASSYSFAGRTLEQYF
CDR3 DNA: TGTGCCAGCAGTTACTCATTCGCCGGGAGGACTCTCGAGCAGTACTTC

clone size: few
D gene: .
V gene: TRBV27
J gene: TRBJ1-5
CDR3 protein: CASSLSGSDQPQHF
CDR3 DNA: TGTGCCAGCAGTTTATCGGGATCAGATCAGCCCCAGCATTTT

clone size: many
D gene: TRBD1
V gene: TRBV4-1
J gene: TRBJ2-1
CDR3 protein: CASSQDLGQGEFF
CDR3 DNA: TGCGCCAGCAGCCAAGATCTAGGACAGGGAGAGTTCTTC

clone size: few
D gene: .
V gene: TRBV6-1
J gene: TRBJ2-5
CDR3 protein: CASSEKRVAFQETQYF
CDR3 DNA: TGTGCCAGCAGTGAAAAGAGAGTGGCGTTCCAAGAGACCCAGTACTTC

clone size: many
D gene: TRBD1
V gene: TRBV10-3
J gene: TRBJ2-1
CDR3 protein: CAIKNVGTGYNEQFF
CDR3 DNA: TGTGCCATCAAAAATGTCGGGACAGGGTACAATGAGCAGTTCTTC

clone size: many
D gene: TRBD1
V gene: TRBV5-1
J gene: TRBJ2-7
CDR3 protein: CASSSTGGSESYEQYF
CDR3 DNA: TGCGCCAGCAGCTCGACAGGGGGCTCGGAATCCTACGAGCAGTACTTC

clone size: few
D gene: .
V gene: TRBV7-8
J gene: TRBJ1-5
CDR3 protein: CASSSDINQPQHF
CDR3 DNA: TGTGCCAGCAGCTCGGACATTAATCAGCCCCAGCATTTT

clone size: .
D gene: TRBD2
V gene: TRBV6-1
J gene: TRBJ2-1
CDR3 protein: CASSHMNLAGGRSEQFF
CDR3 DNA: TGTGCCAGCAGCCACATGAACCTAGCGGGGGGGAGGAGTGAGCAGTTCTTC

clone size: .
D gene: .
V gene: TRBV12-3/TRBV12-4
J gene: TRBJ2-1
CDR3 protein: CASSTGSYLRGEQFF
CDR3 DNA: TGTGCCAGCAGTACCGGCAGCTATCTGCGAGGGGAGCAGTTCTTC

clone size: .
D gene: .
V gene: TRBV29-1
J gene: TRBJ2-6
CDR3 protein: CSVEDSGRGIAGANVLTF
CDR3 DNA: TGCAGCGTTGAAGATTCGGGCAGGGGAATCGCTGGGGCCAACGTCCTGACTTTC

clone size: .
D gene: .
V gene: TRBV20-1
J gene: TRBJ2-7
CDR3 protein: CSANGDGGYEQYF
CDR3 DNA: TGCAGTGCTAACGGGGACGGGGGATACGAGCAGTACTTC

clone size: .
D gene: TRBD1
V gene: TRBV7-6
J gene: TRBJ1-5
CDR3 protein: CASSLVGIRQGRSNQPQHF
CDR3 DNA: TGTGCCAGCAGCTTAGTGGGGATTCGACAGGGCCGGAGCAATCAGCCCCAGCATTTT

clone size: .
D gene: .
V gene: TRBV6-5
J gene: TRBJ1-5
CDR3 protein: CASRYSGNQPQHF
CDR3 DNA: TGTGCCAGCAGGTACTCGGGCAATCAGCCCCAGCATTTT

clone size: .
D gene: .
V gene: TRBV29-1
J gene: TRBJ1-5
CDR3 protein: CSVLGREDQPQHF
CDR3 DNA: TGCAGCGTTCTGGGCAGGGAAGATCAGCCCCAGCATTTT

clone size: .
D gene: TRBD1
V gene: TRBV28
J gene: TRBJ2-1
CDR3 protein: CASSSSGTGYYNEQFF
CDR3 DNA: TGTGCCAGCAGTTCGTCCGGGACAGGGTATTACAATGAGCAGTTCTTC

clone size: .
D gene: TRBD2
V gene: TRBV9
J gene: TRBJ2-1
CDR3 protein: CASSPRLAYNEQFF
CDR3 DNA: TGTGCCAGCAGCCCCCGACTAGCGTACAATGAGCAGTTCTTC

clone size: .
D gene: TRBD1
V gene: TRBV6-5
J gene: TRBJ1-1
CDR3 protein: CASSCGTGGTEAFF
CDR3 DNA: TGTGCCAGCAGTTGTGGGACAGGGGGGACTGAAGCTTTCTTT

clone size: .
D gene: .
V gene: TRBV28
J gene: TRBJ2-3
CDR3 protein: CASSSLKGTQYF
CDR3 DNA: TGTGCCAGCAGTTCTCTAAAAGGGACGCAGTATTTT

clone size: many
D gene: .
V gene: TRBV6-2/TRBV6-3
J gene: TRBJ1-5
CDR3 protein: CASSYTGLDNQPQHF
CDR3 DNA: TGTGCCAGCAGTTATACGGGGTTGGACAATCAGCCCCAGCATTTT

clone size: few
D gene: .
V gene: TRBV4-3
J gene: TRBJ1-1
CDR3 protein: CASSQDRRKGTEAFF
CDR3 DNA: TGCGCCAGCAGCCAAGATCGTAGAAAGGGCACTGAAGCTTTCTTT

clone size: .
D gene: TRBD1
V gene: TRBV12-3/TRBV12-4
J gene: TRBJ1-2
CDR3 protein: CASSRGQGGGYTF
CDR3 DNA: TGTGCCAGCAGCCGAGGACAGGGTGGTGGCTACACCTTC

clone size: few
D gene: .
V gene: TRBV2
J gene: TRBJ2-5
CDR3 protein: CASDVMEETQYF
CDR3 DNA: TGTGCCAGCGATGTAATGGAAGAGACCCAGTACTTC

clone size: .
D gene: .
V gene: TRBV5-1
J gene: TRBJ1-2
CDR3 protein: CASSLGTLQGVNGYTF
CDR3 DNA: TGCGCCAGCAGCTTGGGCACTTTGCAAGGGGTGAATGGCTACACCTTC

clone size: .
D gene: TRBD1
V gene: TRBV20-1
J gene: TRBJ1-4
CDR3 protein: CSARGAGGQGEIMVFF
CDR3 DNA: TGCAGTGCTAGAGGGGCCGGGGGACAGGGCGAAATAATGGTGTTTTTT

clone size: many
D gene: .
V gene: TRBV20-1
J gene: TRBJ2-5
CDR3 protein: CSARSSPQETQYF
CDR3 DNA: TGCAGTGCTAGATCATCCCCCCAAGAGACCCAGTACTTC

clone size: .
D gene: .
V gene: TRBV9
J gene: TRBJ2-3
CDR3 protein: CASSVGTTPTDTQYF
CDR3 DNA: TGTGCCAGCAGCGTCGGGACAACTCCTACAGATACGCAGTATTTT

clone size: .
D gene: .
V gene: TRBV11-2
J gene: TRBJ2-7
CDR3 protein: CASSLESTDQYEQYF
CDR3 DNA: TGTGCCAGCAGCTTAGAGTCGACAGACCAATACGAGCAGTACTTC

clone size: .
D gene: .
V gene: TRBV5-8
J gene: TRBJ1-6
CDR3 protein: CASSLGLGSPLHF
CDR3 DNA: TGTGCCAGCAGCTTGGGGTTAGGTTCACCCCTCCACTTT

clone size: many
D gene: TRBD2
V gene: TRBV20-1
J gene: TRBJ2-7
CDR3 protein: CSANPLSGGSYEQYF
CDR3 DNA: TGCAGTGCTAACCCTCTTAGCGGGGGTAGCTACGAGCAGTACTTC

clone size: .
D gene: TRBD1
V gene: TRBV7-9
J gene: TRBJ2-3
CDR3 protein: CASSPTGENAQYF
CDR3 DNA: TGTGCCAGCAGCCCGACAGGGGAAAACGCCCAGTATTTT

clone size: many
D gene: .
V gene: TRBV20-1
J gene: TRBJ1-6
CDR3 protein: CSARNSSYNSPLHF
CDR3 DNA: TGCAGTGCTAGGAATAGCTCCTATAATTCACCCCTCCACTTT

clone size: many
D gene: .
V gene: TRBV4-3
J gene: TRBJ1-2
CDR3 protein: CASSQGSGNYGYTF
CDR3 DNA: TGCGCCAGCAGCCAAGGTTCAGGGAACTATGGCTACACCTTC

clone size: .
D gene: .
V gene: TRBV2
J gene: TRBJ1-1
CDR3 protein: CASSSEGNTEAFF
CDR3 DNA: TGTGCCAGCAGCTCGGAGGGGAACACTGAAGCTTTCTTT

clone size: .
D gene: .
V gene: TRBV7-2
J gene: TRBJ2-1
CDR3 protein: CASSFWGGTYNEQFF
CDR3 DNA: TGTGCCAGCAGCTTTTGGGGGGGCACCTACAATGAGCAGTTCTTC

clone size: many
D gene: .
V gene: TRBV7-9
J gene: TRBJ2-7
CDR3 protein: CASSFLVGGEQYF
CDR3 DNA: TGTGCCAGCAGCTTCTTAGTTGGGGGCGAGCAGTACTTC

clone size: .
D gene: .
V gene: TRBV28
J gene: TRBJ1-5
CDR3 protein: CAGRQTPLGNQPQHF
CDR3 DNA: TGTGCCGGCAGGCAGACACCTTTGGGCAATCAGCCCCAGCATTTT

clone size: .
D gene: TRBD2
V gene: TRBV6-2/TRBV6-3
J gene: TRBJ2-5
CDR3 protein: CASTILASTGSEQYF
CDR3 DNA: TGTGCCAGCACCATACTAGCGTCGACGGGGAGTGAGCAGTACTTC

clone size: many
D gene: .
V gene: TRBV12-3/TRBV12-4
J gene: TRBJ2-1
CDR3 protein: CASTLLGLSPYNEQFF
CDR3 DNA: TGTGCCAGCACCTTACTAGGACTATCCCCCTACAATGAGCAGTTCTTC

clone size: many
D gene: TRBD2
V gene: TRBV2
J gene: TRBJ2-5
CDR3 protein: CASSELPSGGRSQETQYF
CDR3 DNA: TGTGCCAGCAGTGAACTGCCTAGCGGGGGGCGCTCTCAAGAGACCCAGTACTTC

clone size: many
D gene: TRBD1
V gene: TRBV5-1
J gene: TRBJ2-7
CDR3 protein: CASSSGTGIYEQYF
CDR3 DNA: TGTGCCAGCAGTTCCGGGACAGGGATATATGAGCAGTACTTC

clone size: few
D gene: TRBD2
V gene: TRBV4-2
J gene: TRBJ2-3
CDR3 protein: CASSQVSLAGSDTQYF
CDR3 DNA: TGTGCCAGCAGCCAAGTTTCTCTAGCGGGGTCAGATACGCAGTATTTT

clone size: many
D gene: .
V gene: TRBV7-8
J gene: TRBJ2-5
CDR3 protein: CASSLADPGLPETQYF
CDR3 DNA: TGTGCCAGCAGCTTAGCCGACCCGGGACTCCCAGAGACCCAGTACTTC

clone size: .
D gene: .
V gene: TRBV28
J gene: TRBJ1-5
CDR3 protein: CASSLLSGSLNQPQHF
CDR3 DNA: TGTGCCAGCAGTTTATTAAGTGGGTCCCTCAATCAGCCCCAGCATTTT

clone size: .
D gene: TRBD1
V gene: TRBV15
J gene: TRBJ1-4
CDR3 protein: CATSNRGQIEKLFF
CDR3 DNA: TGTGCCACCAGCAACAGGGGGCAGATTGAAAAACTGTTTTTT

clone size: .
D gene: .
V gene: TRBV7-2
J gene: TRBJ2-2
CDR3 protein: CASSLLRVSGELFF
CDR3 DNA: TGTGCCAGCAGCTTACTCAGGGTGTCCGGGGAGCTGTTTTTT

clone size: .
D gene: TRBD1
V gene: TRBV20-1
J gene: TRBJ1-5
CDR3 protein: CSARKTGGPFSNQPQHF
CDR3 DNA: TGCAGTGCTAGGAAGACAGGGGGACCCTTTAGCAATCAGCCCCAGCATTTT

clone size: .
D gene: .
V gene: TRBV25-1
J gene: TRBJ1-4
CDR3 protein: CASSESRSHEKLFF
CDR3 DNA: TGTGCCAGCAGTGAATCAAGGTCCCATGAAAAACTGTTTTTT

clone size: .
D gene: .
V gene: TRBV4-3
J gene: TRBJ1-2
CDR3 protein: CASSQERDRPYGYTF
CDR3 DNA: TGCGCCAGCAGCCAAGAGCGCGACAGGCCCTATGGCTACACCTTC

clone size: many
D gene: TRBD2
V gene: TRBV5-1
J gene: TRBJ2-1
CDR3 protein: CASSLALFSGYNEQFF
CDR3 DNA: TGCGCCAGCAGCTTGGCCCTTTTTAGCGGGTACAATGAGCAGTTCTTC

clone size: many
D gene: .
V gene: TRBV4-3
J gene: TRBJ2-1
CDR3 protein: CASSQDSRNNEQFF
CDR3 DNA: TGCGCCAGCAGCCAAGATTCCAGGAACAATGAGCAGTTCTTC

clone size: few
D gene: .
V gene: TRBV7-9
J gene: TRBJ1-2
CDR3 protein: CASSWEDGYTF
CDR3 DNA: TGTGCCAGCAGCTGGGAAGATGGCTACACCTTC

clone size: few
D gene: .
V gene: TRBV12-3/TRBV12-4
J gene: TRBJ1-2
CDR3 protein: CAGSLQGRPNYGYTF
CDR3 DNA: TGTGCCGGCAGCCTACAAGGGAGGCCTAACTATGGCTACACCTTC

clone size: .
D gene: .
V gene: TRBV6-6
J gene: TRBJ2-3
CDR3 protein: CASSHGGQADTQYF
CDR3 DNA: TGTGCCAGCAGCCATGGAGGGCAGGCAGATACGCAGTATTTT

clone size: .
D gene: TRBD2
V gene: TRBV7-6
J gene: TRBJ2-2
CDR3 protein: CASSLASSGGTTGELFF
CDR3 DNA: TGTGCCAGCAGCTTAGCGTCTAGCGGGGGCACCACCGGGGAGCTGTTTTTT

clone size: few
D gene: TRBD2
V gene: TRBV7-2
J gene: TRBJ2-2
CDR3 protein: CASSWTSGGPTGELFF
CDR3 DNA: TGTGCCAGCAGCTGGACTAGCGGGGGGCCCACCGGGGAGCTGTTTTTT

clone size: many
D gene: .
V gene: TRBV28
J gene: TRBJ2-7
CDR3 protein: CASSLPPFWGRSYEQYF
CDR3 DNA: TGTGCCAGCAGTTTACCCCCTTTTTGGGGGAGATCCTACGAGCAGTACTTC

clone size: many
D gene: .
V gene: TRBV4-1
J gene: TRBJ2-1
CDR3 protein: CASSQDTSRGYSYNEQFF
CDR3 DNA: TGCGCCAGCAGCCAAGATACCTCCCGGGGGTACTCCTACAATGAGCAGTTCTTC

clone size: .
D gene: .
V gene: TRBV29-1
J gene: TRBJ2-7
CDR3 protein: CSAQGPDYEQYF
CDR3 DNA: TGCAGCGCCCAAGGGCCAGACTACGAGCAGTACTTC